The 27 T cell receptor beta chains given below trace back to one sample, sequenced in a study of T cell repertoires in cytomegalovirus infection. MiXCR, run by TCRdb on the reads, gives a single entry per CDR3 protein. The sample consists of about 920,000 distinct CDR3 sequences, around a third of them appearing once. Their specific antigens are unknown. Material: cultured CD8+ T cells from PBMCs, obtained from culture after CMV antigen stimulation. These receptors were obtained from a human donor in good health (CMV status not recorded). Some clones in this sample may be carry-over from other donors' samples.

The chain carries TRBV19 and TRBJ2-1; D may correspond to TRBD1 or TRBD2 (5 bases each). V was clipped by 1 base and J by 3 bases, with 13 bases between them. Germline CDR1 is LNHDA and CDR2 is SQIVND (reference sequence). The CDR3 is 16 residues long. The CDR3 region is CASSIGGHGNYNEQFF. CDR3 sequence (DNA): TGTGCCAGTAGTATAGGTGGACACGGGAACTACAATGAGCAGTTCTTC.

This chain joins TRBV12-3 or TRBV12-4 and TRBJ1-6, with D perhaps TRBD1 (5 bases). Trimming shortened V by 6 bases and J by 7 bases, and 13 bases separated the two germline ends. The CDR3 extends over 14 amino acids. This CDR3 reads CASRRGSSNSPLHF. CDR3 sequence (DNA): TGTGCCAGCAGGAGGGGTTCTTCCAATTCACCCCTCCACTTT.

In its sample, this clonotype was seen a few times. The CDR3 sequence: CASNLFPGEETQYF. CDR3 nucleotide sequence: TGTGCCAGCAACCTATTTCCAGGGGAAGAGACCCAGTACTTC. The chain uses TRBV6-6 and TRBJ2-5; weak D call: TRBD1 (6 bases). Germline loops: CDR1 MNHNY, CDR2 SVGAGI (reference sequence). Trimming shortened V by 7 bases and J by 3 bases, and 15 bases separated the two germline ends. This CDR3 region has 14 residues.

This clonotype was picked up a small number of times. V is TRBV6-2 or TRBV6-3 and J is TRBJ2-1, with D unclear. The V gene's germline CDR1 is MNHEY and CDR2 SVGEGT. V shed 2 bases and J shed 5 bases, with 13 bases lying between them. This CDR3 has 15 residues. CDR3 loop: CASSYEGHSDNEQFF. The CDR3 DNA sequence: TGTGCCAGCAGTTACGAAGGTCACTCTGACAATGAGCAGTTCTTC.

The J gene is TRBJ1-1, the V gene TRBV19; TRBD1 is a possible D gene (5 bases). Germline assignment: CDR1 LNHDA and CDR2 SQIVND (reference sequence). The germline V and J ends were trimmed by 10 bases and 9 bases, with 18 bases remaining between them. The CDR3 consists of 12 residues. This CDR3 reads CATGDLAHKAFF. DNA of the CDR3: TGTGCCACCGGGGACTTGGCCCACAAAGCTTTCTTT. Drawing the rest from reference TRBV19 and TRBJ1-1, the complete variable domain is DGGITQSPKYLFRKEGQNVTLSCEQNLNHDAMYWYRQDPGQGLRLIYYSQIVNDFQKGDIAEGYSVSREKKESFPLTVTSAQKNPTAFYLCATGDLAHKAFFGQGTRLTVV.

This clonotype was counted at least ten times. The chain has TRBV19 and TRBJ2-7; D unclear. Germline lookup yields CDR1 LNHDA and CDR2 SQIVND (reference sequence). Deletions cut 3 bases from V and 1 base from J, with 7 bases between. The CDR3 covers 13 residues. Written as DNA, the CDR3 is TGTGCCAGTAGTATTGGGATTTCCTACGAGCAGTACTTC. Residues: CASSIGISYEQYF.

The genes are TRBV27 and TRBJ1-2; 7 bases agree with TRBD1. V shed 0 bases, J shed 7 bases, and the junction held 23 bases outside the gene matches. The CDR3 is 20 amino acids. CDR1 and CDR2 (germline): MNHEY, SMNVEV (reference sequence). The CDR3 nucleotides read TGTGCCAGCAGTTTATCCTTAAGCGTCCGCGACAGGGCCAGGGGTGGTGGCTACACCTTC. It is translated as CASSLSLSVRDRARGGGYTF.

The chain employs TRBV6-2 or TRBV6-3 and TRBJ2-7; no reliable D call. The CDR3 totals 14 residues. Germline CDR1 reads MNHEY; CDR2 reads SVGEGT. Trimming took off 4 bases at V and 1 base at J, with 11 bases between the two ends. The DNA of the CDR3 is TGTGCCAGCAGTTTCGATGGAGCGTCCTACGAGCAGTACGTC. The encoded protein is CASSFDGASYEQYV.

This sequence joins TRBV4-2 and TRBJ1-4; D ambiguous. In germline, CDR1 is LGHNA, CDR2 YNFKEQ. V lost 4 bases to trimming and J lost 6 bases, with 12 bases between them. This CDR3 has 14 amino acids. CDR3 loop: CASSRREWDEKLFF. Here the CDR3 DNA reads TGTGCCAGCAGCCGGCGGGAATGGGATGAAAAACTGTTTTTT.

This clonotype showed up many times. This chain connects TRBV7-6 to TRBJ1-4; the match to TRBD1 covers 8 bases. Trimming took 5 bases from V and 4 from J; bases not matched to a gene: 9. Germline V gene data show CDR1 as SGHVS and CDR2 as FNYEAQ. This CDR3 comprises 16 residues. CDR3 sequence reads: CASSPGQGRGNEKLFF. In DNA form, the CDR3 reads TGTGCCAGCAGCCCCGGACAGGGTCGGGGTAATGAAAAACTGTTTTTT.

This clonotype turned up a few times. The CDR3 sequence: CASSSSGGAQQETQYF. As DNA, the CDR3 is TGTGCCAGCAGTTCTAGCGGGGGGGCGCAACAAGAGACCCAGTACTTC. V and J are TRBV12-3 or TRBV12-4 and TRBJ2-5, with 12 bases aligning to TRBD2. The CDR3 contains 16 residues. The junction had 5 bases not matched to a gene; V was cut back by 4 bases and J by 2 bases.

The J gene is TRBJ1-1, the V gene TRBV7-9, with D maybe TRBD1 (6 bases). Trimming removed 4 bases from V and 5 bases from J, with 14 bases in between. Germline V gene sequence: CDR1 SEHNR, CDR2 FQNEAQ (reference sequence). The CDR3 extends over 14 amino acids. The CDR3 region is CASSSFKGDTEAFF. The CDR3 coding sequence is TGTGCCAGCAGCTCCTTTAAGGGGGATACTGAAGCTTTCTTT.

This clonotype was seen more than once but under ten times. J is TRBJ2-1 and V is TRBV6-6; the match to TRBD1 covers 7 bases. V shed 10 bases and J 4 bases; nucleotides not matched to a gene: 22. The CDR3 is 18 residues long. Germline CDR1 MNHNY, CDR2 SVGAGI (reference sequence). The CDR3 DNA is TGTGCCACTTCCCCTTTCCCTCTCGGGACAGAGAATTACAATGAGCAGTTCTTC. Translating gives CATSPFPLGTENYNEQFF.

Concerning this clonotype itself: A read error may be the cause here, since a much bigger clone is one base away. This rearrangement joins TRBV12-3 or TRBV12-4 to TRBJ2-3; 13 bases match TRBD2. The CDR3 runs to 15 residues. CDR3 loop: CANSLTSGGKDTQYF. Written as DNA, the CDR3 is TGTGCCAACAGTTTGACTAGCGGGGGGAAAGATACGCAGTATTTT.

The genes are TRBV2 and TRBJ2-5, with 7 bases aligning to TRBD1. The trim removed 5 bases at V and 1 base at J, leaving 7 bases unmatched. The CDR3 has 15 amino acids. The germline gives CDR1 SNHLY, CDR2 FYNNEI. The CDR3 nucleotides are TGTGCCAGCAGTATCCGGGACAGAAGCCAAGAGACCCAGTACTTC. It yields the protein CASSIRDRSQETQYF.

The gene calls are TRBV6-5 and TRBJ1-5; 8 positions agree with TRBD1. The CDR3 sequence is 16 residues long. With V trimmed by 0 bases and J by 7 bases, 8 bases remained unmatched. Germline V gene data show CDR1 as MNHEY and CDR2 as SVGAGI. The CDR3 loop reads CASSYSYTDRDQPQHF. The CDR3 DNA is TGTGCCAGCAGTTACTCCTACACGGACAGGGACCAGCCCCAGCATTTT.

This clonotype was seen a few times. The CDR3 DNA reads TGTGCTATAGGGGAGTCTGGAAACACCATATATTTT. Protein: CAIGESGNTIYF. The chain couples TRBV7-7 to TRBJ1-3; maybe TRBD1 (5 bases). Germline V gives CDR1 SSHAT, CDR2 FNYEAQ (reference sequence). CDR3 length: 12 residues.

This CDR3 is CASMTGDNQPQHF. The CDR3 DNA reads as TGTGCCAGCATGACAGGGGACAATCAGCCCCAGCATTTT. The chain uses TRBV28 and TRBJ1-5; 8 bases match TRBD1. The CDR3 loop spans 13 amino acids. From germline, CDR1 is MDHEN and CDR2 SYDVKM. V trimming: 7 bases; J trimming: 3 bases; junction bases outside the gene matches: 2.

The CDR3 sequence: CASSEGYSRHQPQHF. The DNA for the CDR3 is TGTGCCAGTAGTGAAGGATACTCCCGTCATCAGCCCCAGCATTTT. This chain connects TRBV19 to TRBJ1-5; D call uncertain. V dropped 5 bases and J dropped 5 bases, with 16 bases sitting between them. The CDR3 consists of 15 residues. Looked up from germline, CDR1 is LNHDA and CDR2 is SQIVND (reference sequence).

This chain links TRBV7-8 with TRBJ1-6; D ambiguous. Trimming stripped 7 bases from V and 8 bases from J, with 18 bases between. There are 15 residues in the CDR3. Germline CDR1 is SGHVS and CDR2 is FQNEAQ. CDR3 coding DNA: TGTGCCAGCACCCCGACGGGAAAACGACATTCACCCCTCCACTTT. Amino acids: CASTPTGKRHSPLHF.

The genes are TRBV19 and TRBJ2-2, with TRBD1 matching over 9 bases. In germline, CDR1 is LNHDA, CDR2 SQIVND (reference sequence). V lost 3 bases to trimming and J lost 6 bases; unmatched junction nucleotides: 5. This CDR3 is 15 amino acids long. CDR3 bases: TGTGCCAGTAGTATGACAGGGGGTAGGCCCGGGGAGCTGTTTTTT. Translation gives CASSMTGGRPGELFF.

V and J are TRBV5-1 and TRBJ1-2; D is perhaps TRBD1 (6 bases). Germline V CDR1 and CDR2: SGHRS, YFSETQ. With 6 bases removed from V and 6 bases from J, the gap between germline ends came to 18 bases. CDR3 length equals 14 residues. The CDR3 sequence is CASNGGNVVNGYTF. In nucleotides, the CDR3 is TGCGCCAGCAACGGGGGCAATGTAGTTAATGGCTACACCTTC.

The chain is built from TRBV6-2 or TRBV6-3 and TRBJ2-1; D is uncertain. Trimming shortened V by 7 bases and J by 8 bases, and 3 bases separated the two germline ends. This CDR3 contains 9 residues. Looked up from germline, CDR1 is MNHEY and CDR2 is SVGEGT. The CDR3 nucleotides read TGTGCCAGCAACGATGAGCAGTTCTTC. The encoded protein is CASNDEQFF.

This clonotype appeared a few times. The rearrangement uses TRBV7-8 and TRBJ1-1; the D gene is possibly TRBD1 (6 bases). Germline CDR1 and CDR2: SGHVS and FQNEAQ. V lost 6 bases, J lost 3 bases, and 20 bases lay in between. CDR3 length: 16 residues. The CDR3 sequence is CASRGPGAGKDTEAFF. CDR3 nucleotides: TGTGCCAGCAGGGGGCCAGGGGCGGGTAAGGACACTGAAGCTTTCTTT.

The CDR3 bases are TGTGCCAGCAGCTTCGGGACAACGGATTCCTACGAGCAGTACTTC. This codes for CASSFGTTDSYEQYF. This chain connects TRBV3-1 to TRBJ2-7, with D tentatively TRBD1 (6 bases). Germline V gene sequence: CDR1 LGHDT, CDR2 YNNKEL (reference sequence). Deletions cut 5 bases from V and 1 base from J, with 15 bases between. The CDR3 is made up of 15 amino acids.

On this clonotype itself: Mismatch with germline at one junction end may stem from a read error. The J gene is TRBJ1-1, the V gene TRBV2, with 9 bases matching TRBD1. The CDR3 extends over 17 amino acids. Germline lookup yields CDR1 SNHLY and CDR2 FYNNEI. CDR3 amino acids: CANSETTGGGVDTEAFF. CDR3 nucleotides: TGTGCCAACAGTGAAACCACAGGGGGCGGGGTGGACACTGAAGCTTTCTTT.

This clonotype has a handful of counts. CDR3 coding DNA: TGTGCCAGCACCTGGGACAGGGGGCACAATTCACCCCTCCACTTT. Protein: CASTWDRGHNSPLHF. The V and J genes are TRBV6-6 and TRBJ1-6; 12 positions agree with TRBD1. Trimming cost V 7 bases and J 7 bases; bases outside gene matches: 5. This CDR3 contains 15 residues. Germline values: CDR1 MNHNY, CDR2 SVGAGI (reference sequence).